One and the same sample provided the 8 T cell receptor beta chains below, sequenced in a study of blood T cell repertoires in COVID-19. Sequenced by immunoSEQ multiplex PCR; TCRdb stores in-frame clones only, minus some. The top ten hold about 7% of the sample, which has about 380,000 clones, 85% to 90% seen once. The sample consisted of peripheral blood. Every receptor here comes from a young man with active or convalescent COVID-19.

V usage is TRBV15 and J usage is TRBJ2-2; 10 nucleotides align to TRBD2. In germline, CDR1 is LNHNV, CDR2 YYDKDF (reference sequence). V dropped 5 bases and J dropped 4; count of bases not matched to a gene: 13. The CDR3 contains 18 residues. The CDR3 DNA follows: TGTGCCACCAGCCCAGATCCGCTAGCGGGAGCGGGCACCGGGGAGCTGTTTTTT. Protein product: CATSPDPLAGAGTGELFF.

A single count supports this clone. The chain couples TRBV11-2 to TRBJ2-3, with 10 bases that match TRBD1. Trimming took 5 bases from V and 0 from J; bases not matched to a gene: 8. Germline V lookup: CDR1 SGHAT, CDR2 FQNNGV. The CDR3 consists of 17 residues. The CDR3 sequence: CASSRTGGYTSTDTQYF. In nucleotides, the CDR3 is TGTGCCAGCAGCCGGACAGGGGGTTATACTAGCACAGATACGCAGTATTTT.

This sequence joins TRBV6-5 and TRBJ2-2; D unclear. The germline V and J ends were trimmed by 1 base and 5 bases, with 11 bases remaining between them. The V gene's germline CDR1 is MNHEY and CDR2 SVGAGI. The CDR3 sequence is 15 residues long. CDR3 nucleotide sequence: TGTGCCAGCAGTTACTTCCGGGTGTCTACCGGGGAGCTGTTTTTT. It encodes CASSYFRVSTGELFF.

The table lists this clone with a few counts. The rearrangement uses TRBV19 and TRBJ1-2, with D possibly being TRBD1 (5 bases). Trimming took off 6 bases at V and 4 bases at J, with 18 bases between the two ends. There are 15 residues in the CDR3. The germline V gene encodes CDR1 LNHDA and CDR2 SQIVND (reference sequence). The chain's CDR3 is CASRASGVGTYGYTF. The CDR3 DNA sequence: TGTGCCAGTAGGGCTAGCGGGGTGGGGACCTATGGCTACACCTTC. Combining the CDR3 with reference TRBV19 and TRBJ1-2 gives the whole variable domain DGGITQSPKYLFRKEGQNVTLSCEQNLNHDAMYWYRQDPGQGLRLIYYSQIVNDFQKGDIAEGYSVSREKKESFPLTVTSAQKNPTAFYLCASRASGVGTYGYTFGSGTRLTVV.

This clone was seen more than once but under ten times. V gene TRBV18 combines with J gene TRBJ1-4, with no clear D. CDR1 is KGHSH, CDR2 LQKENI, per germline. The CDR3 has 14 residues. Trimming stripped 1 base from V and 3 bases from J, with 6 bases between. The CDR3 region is CASSPLPANEKLFF. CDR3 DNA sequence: TGTGCCAGCTCACCACTCCCAGCTAATGAAAAACTGTTTTTT.

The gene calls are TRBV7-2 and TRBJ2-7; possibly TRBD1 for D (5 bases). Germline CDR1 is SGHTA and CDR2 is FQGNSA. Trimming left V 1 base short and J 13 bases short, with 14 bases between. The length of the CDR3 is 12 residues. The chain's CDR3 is CASSLEAGWVYF. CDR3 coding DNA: TGTGCCAGCAGCTTAGAGGCAGGGTGGGTTTACTTC.

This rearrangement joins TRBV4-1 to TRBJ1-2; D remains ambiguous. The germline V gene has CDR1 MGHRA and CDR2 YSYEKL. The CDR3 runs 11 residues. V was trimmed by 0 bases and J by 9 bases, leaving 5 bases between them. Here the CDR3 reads CASSQDYRYTF. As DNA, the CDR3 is TGCGCCAGCAGCCAAGATTATCGCTACACCTTC.

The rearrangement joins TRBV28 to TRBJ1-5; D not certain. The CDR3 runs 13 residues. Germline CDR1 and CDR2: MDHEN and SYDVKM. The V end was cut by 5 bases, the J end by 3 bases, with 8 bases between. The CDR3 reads CASSKQFNQPQHF. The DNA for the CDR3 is TGTGCCAGCAGTAAACAGTTCAATCAGCCCCAGCATTTT.